The 12 T cell receptor beta chains below come from one sample, sequenced in a study of blood T cell repertoires in COVID-19. This table comes from immunoSEQ multiplex PCR, and its TCRdb copy is limited to in-frame clones, with some not included. The data contain approximately 150,000 clones, approximately 84% of them singletons. Specimen: PBMCs or T cells enriched from blood (not recorded which). The receptors were sampled from a woman aged 45 to 65 with acute COVID-19.

The rearrangement links TRBV3-1 (or the pseudogene TRBV3-2) to TRBJ1-2, with D uncertain. CDR3 length: 18 residues. CDR1 and CDR2 (germline): LGHDT, YNNKEL (reference sequence). Trimming took 0 bases from V and 1 from J, leaving 18 bases between them. This CDR3 reads CASSQEDPTDDYNYGYTF. DNA of the CDR3: TGTGCCAGCAGCCAAGAAGACCCGACCGATGACTATAACTATGGCTACACCTTC.

The V and J genes are TRBV6-2 or TRBV6-3 and TRBJ2-1; TRBD2 matches at 11 bases. Germline CDR1 and CDR2: MNHEY and SVGEGT. The CDR3 sequence is 16 residues long. V was pared by 4 bases and J by 4 bases, with 6 bases of the junction left unmatched. CDR3 sequence (DNA): TGTGCCAGCAGTTTCCTTAGCGGGAGGGGATACAATGAGCAGTTCTTC. It specifies CASSFLSGRGYNEQFF.

The V and J genes are TRBV10-1 and TRBJ1-1; perhaps TRBD1 as D (5 bases). The germline V gene encodes CDR1 WNHNN and CDR2 SYGVQD (reference sequence). This CDR3 is 13 amino acids long. Between the trimmed V and J ends, which lost 3 bases and 7 bases, there was a span of 12 bases. The CDR3 DNA follows: TGCGCCAGCAGTGAAGACATTCAGGGTGAAGCTTTCTTT. It yields the protein CASSEDIQGEAFF.

This clone has more than one count but fewer than ten. The chain has TRBV6-5 and TRBJ1-6, with D hard to call. Germline V CDR1 and CDR2: MNHEY, SVGAGI. The germline V and J ends were trimmed by 10 bases and 3 bases, with 10 bases remaining between them. The CDR3 totals 13 residues. As DNA, the CDR3 is TGTGCCACCCACCGGGACTATAATTCACCCCTCCACTTT. Its translation: CATHRDYNSPLHF.

The chain couples TRBV9 to TRBJ2-1; no clear D gene. The CDR3 sequence is 15 residues long. V gave up 0 bases and J gave up 3 bases, with 10 bases separating them. From germline, CDR1 is SGDLS and CDR2 YYNGEE. The CDR3 DNA reads TGTGCCAGCAGCGTAGCGGGTATCAACTACAATGAGCAGTTCTTC. Translation gives CASSVAGINYNEQFF.

The gene calls are TRBV9 and TRBJ2-2, with D perhaps TRBD1 (5 bases). The CDR3 is 13 residues long. The V end lost 7 bases, the J end lost 3 bases, and 10 bases lay between the germline ends. Germline V gives CDR1 SGDLS, CDR2 YYNGEE. DNA for the CDR3: TGTGCCAGCGGAAAACAGGACACCGGGGAGCTGTTTTTT. Translating gives CASGKQDTGELFF.

This chain connects TRBV11-2 to TRBJ2-5; TRBD1 might be the D (5 bases). Deletions cut 2 bases from V and 2 bases from J, with 12 bases between. Germline V CDR1 and CDR2: SGHAT, FQNNGV. The CDR3 sequence is 15 residues long. The CDR3 bases are TGTGCCAGCAGCTTACATGTTCAGGGACAAGAGACCCAGTACTTC. Translating gives CASSLHVQGQETQYF. Drawing the rest from reference TRBV11-2 and TRBJ2-5, the complete variable domain is EAGVAQSPRYKIIEKRQSVAFWCNPISGHATLYWYQQILGQGPKLLIQFQNNGVVDDSQLPKDRFSAERLKGVDSTLKIQPAKLEDSAVYLCASSLHVQGQETQYFGPGTRLLVL.

Here the CDR3 reads CASSPRTGGDHTEAFF. The CDR3 DNA reads TGTGCCAGCTCACCAAGGACAGGGGGAGATCACACTGAAGCTTTCTTT. The gene calls are TRBV18 and TRBJ1-1; TRBD1 matches at 10 bases. The V and J ends lost 2 bases and 3 bases, in that order; junction bases with no gene match: 6. CDR1 is KGHSH, CDR2 LQKENI, per germline. The CDR3 loop spans 16 amino acids. Supplemented by reference TRBV18 and TRBJ1-1, the full variable domain reads NAGVMQNPRHLVRRRGQEARLRCSPMKGHSHVYWYRQLPEEGLKFMVYLQKENIIDESGMPKERFSAEFPKEGPSILRIQQVVRGDSAAYFCASSPRTGGDHTEAFFGQGTRLTVV.

The V call is TRBV7-9, the J call TRBJ2-5; a weak D match, TRBD2 (6 bases). The germline V and J ends were trimmed by 5 bases and 2 bases, with 12 bases remaining between them. The CDR3 sequence is 14 residues long. Germline assignment: CDR1 SEHNR and CDR2 FQNEAQ (reference sequence). CDR3 sequence reads: CASSRTGTQETQYF. The CDR3 nucleotides are TGTGCCAGCAGCCGGACCGGGACTCAAGAGACCCAGTACTTC.

The V call is TRBV19, the J call TRBJ2-7; TRBD1 agrees at 8 bases. V lost 8 bases and J lost 7; bases outside the gene matches: 13. CDR1 is LNHDA, CDR2 SQIVND, per germline (reference sequence). The CDR3 is made up of 14 amino acids. The CDR3 here is CASGPLDRAYEQYF. CDR3 DNA sequence: TGTGCCAGTGGCCCCTTGGACAGGGCGTATGAGCAGTACTTC.

V and J are TRBV7-9 and TRBJ1-4; D is ambiguous. V was trimmed by 3 bases and J by 8 bases, leaving 10 bases between them. Germline CDR1 reads SEHNR; CDR2 reads FQNEAQ (reference sequence). This CDR3 region has 13 residues. CDR3 nucleotide sequence: TGTGCCAGCAGCTTTCACGGGGAGGAAAAACTGTTTTTT. Its translation: CASSFHGEEKLFF.

V usage is TRBV5-1 and J usage is TRBJ2-2, with 11 bases that match TRBD2. Losses at the gene ends were 0 bases for V and 2 bases for J; bases not matched to a gene: 3. Germline V CDR1 and CDR2: SGHRS, YFSETQ. This CDR3 has 17 residues. CDR3 amino acids: CASSLVAGGLNTGELFF. The CDR3 DNA reads as TGCGCCAGCAGCTTGGTAGCGGGAGGGCTTAACACCGGGGAGCTGTTTTTT.